This TCR beta chain was captured by sequencing in a study of cytomegalovirus exposure and HLA in healthy donors. Study-wide context: Earlier results showed 90 million to 130 million unique TCR beta sequences derived from approximately 170 million T cells.

Researchers ran the PCR with 60 Vbeta and 13 Jbeta primers. This table comes from immunoSEQ multiplex PCR, and its TCRdb copy is limited to in-frame clones, with some not included. Of approximately 190,000 clones in the sample, roughly 77% were seen once. Regarding the study as a whole: Most subjects' HLA-A and HLA-B alleles were reportedly predicted from TCR beta sequences. Later analysis associated a missense DCLRE1C variant with TCR beta V- and J-gene trimming.

There are a few counts of this clone. Antigen specificity is unknown. V dropped 8 bases and J dropped 3; count of bases not matched to a gene: 10. The CDR3 covers 17 residues. The V gene's germline CDR1 is SGHTA and CDR2 FQGNSA. Sequencing was carried out using PBMCs. The sequence derives from a man aged 35 to 55 in good health and CMV-seropositive. J is TRBJ2-2 and V is TRBV7-2; TRBD1 matches 12 bases. The CDR3 is CASLGQGASDYTGELFF. Here the CDR3 DNA reads TGTGCCAGCCTGGGACAGGGGGCTAGCGACTACACCGGGGAGCTGTTTTTT. The entire variable domain, with the rest obtained from reference TRBV7-2 and TRBJ2-2, is as follows: GAGVSQSPSNKVTEKGKDVELRCDPISGHTALYWYRQSLGQGLEFLIYFQGNSAPDKSGLPSDRFSAERTGGSVSTLTIQRTQQEDSAVYLCASLGQGASDYTGELFFGEGSRLTVL.